This T cell receptor beta chain was sequenced in a study of T-cell memory formation after mild COVID-19. 5'RACE, which relied on constant-segment primers, yielded TCR alpha and TCR beta cDNA libraries carrying sample barcodes and UMIs. MiXCR was run by TCRdb on the 5' RACE reads, yielding one entry per CDR3 protein. The sample consists of under 150,000 distinct CDR3 sequences, about 20% of them appearing once. Sequencing was done on a sample of PBMCs or a T cell subset sorted from them (not recorded which). The sequence was obtained from a man aged 18 to 29 who had mild COVID-19 (a few samples of this study predate the infection). Cell type and time point are not known.

CDR3 sequence: CASSVAGTGELFF. The CDR3 region has the DNA TGTGCCAGCAGCGTAGCTGGCACCGGGGAGCTGTTTTTT. The chain is built from TRBV9 and TRBJ2-2; unclear D gene. Trimming shortened V by 0 bases and J by 4 bases, and 4 bases separated the two germline ends. Germline-derived CDR1 and CDR2 are SGDLS and YYNGEE. The CDR3 is made up of 13 amino acids.